A selection of T cell receptor beta chains follows, all from one sample in a study of blood T cell repertoires in COVID-19. Assay: immunoSEQ multiplex PCR; the TCRdb copy retains only in-frame clones and omits some. The table has fewer than 100,000 clones, 75% to 85% seen once. The sequenced sample consisted of peripheral blood. These receptor sequences come from a man aged 45-65 years with COVID-19, enrolled during active disease. Both conserved end residues are trimmed from each CDR3. Each record gives: clone size, J gene, V gene, CDR3 length, CDR3 protein. Rows give clone size only sometimes, using once, few, many, or a class for an expanded clone.

clone_size: few
j_call: TRBJ1-4
v_call: TRBV20-1
cdr3_length: 13
cdr3_aa: SASRTGAPNEKLF

clone_size: -
j_call: TRBJ1-4
v_call: TRBV6-6
cdr3_length: 13
cdr3_aa: ASSIGQGPTEKLF

clone_size: -
j_call: TRBJ1-5
v_call: TRBV28
cdr3_length: 12
cdr3_aa: ASSLARQGRTQH

clone_size: once
j_call: TRBJ1-5
v_call: TRBV7-2
cdr3_length: 12
cdr3_aa: ASSLQGSNQPQH

clone_size: -
j_call: TRBJ2-1
v_call: TRBV9
cdr3_length: 14
cdr3_aa: ASSVGGSREDNEQF

clone_size: -
j_call: TRBJ2-7
v_call: TRBV12-3/TRBV12-4
cdr3_length: 10
cdr3_aa: ASRSSGREQY

clone_size: once
j_call: TRBJ1-4
v_call: TRBV27
cdr3_length: 12
cdr3_aa: ASSGRGSEEKLF

clone_size: -
j_call: TRBJ1-4
v_call: TRBV7-9
cdr3_length: 12
cdr3_aa: ASTRSATNEKLF

clone_size: -
j_call: TRBJ1-2
v_call: TRBV28
cdr3_length: 10
cdr3_aa: ASSRGFYGYT

clone_size: -
j_call: TRBJ2-6
v_call: TRBV28
cdr3_length: 19
cdr3_aa: ASSEPGARGTLLSGANVLT

clone_size: -
j_call: TRBJ2-1
v_call: TRBV7-3
cdr3_length: 13
cdr3_aa: ASSLRPEGAYEQF

clone_size: -
j_call: TRBJ1-6
v_call: TRBV9
cdr3_length: 14
cdr3_aa: ASSKTRSSYNSPLH

clone_size: -
j_call: TRBJ1-1
v_call: TRBV5-1
cdr3_length: 12
cdr3_aa: ASSSTGGMTEAF

clone_size: -
j_call: TRBJ1-2
v_call: TRBV5-4
cdr3_length: 13
cdr3_aa: ASSLVSRENYGYT

clone_size: once
j_call: TRBJ2-2
v_call: TRBV9
cdr3_length: 12
cdr3_aa: ASSVLQATGELF

clone_size: -
j_call: TRBJ1-1
v_call: TRBV29-1
cdr3_length: 9
cdr3_aa: SGGDRGEAF

clone_size: few
j_call: TRBJ2-7
v_call: TRBV5-1
cdr3_length: 13
cdr3_aa: ASSLLAEPSYEQY

clone_size: -
j_call: TRBJ2-5
v_call: TRBV6-5
cdr3_length: 13
cdr3_aa: ASNNRGLSGETQY

clone_size: -
j_call: TRBJ2-6
v_call: TRBV7-9
cdr3_length: 15
cdr3_aa: ASSQGTGNSGANVLT

clone_size: once
j_call: TRBJ1-4
v_call: TRBV19
cdr3_length: 12
cdr3_aa: ASSRQGKNEKLF

clone_size: once
j_call: TRBJ1-1
v_call: TRBV10-3
cdr3_length: 11
cdr3_aa: AIDRGANTEAF

clone_size: once
j_call: TRBJ2-3
v_call: TRBV4-3
cdr3_length: 14
cdr3_aa: ASSQNRGGGANTQY

clone_size: many
j_call: TRBJ1-5
v_call: TRBV9
cdr3_length: 12
cdr3_aa: ASSADSIGQPQH

clone_size: -
j_call: TRBJ1-2
v_call: TRBV5-4
cdr3_length: 14
cdr3_aa: ASSLALETGAYGYT

clone_size: -
j_call: TRBJ2-7
v_call: TRBV6-6
cdr3_length: 11
cdr3_aa: ASSHTFRDEQY

clone_size: -
j_call: TRBJ2-3
v_call: TRBV3-1/TRBV3-2
cdr3_length: 12
cdr3_aa: ASSQVQGTDTQY

clone_size: -
j_call: TRBJ2-1
v_call: TRBV7-2
cdr3_length: 14
cdr3_aa: ASSPSTAGGPGEQF

clone_size: -
j_call: TRBJ2-7
v_call: TRBV7-6
cdr3_length: 14
cdr3_aa: ASSLARTSGSGEQY

clone_size: -
j_call: TRBJ1-1
v_call: TRBV6-6
cdr3_length: 12
cdr3_aa: ASSSTEANTEAF

clone_size: -
j_call: TRBJ2-7
v_call: TRBV30
cdr3_length: 15
cdr3_aa: AWSRSVSGQTPWEQY

clone_size: -
j_call: TRBJ2-1
v_call: TRBV7-2
cdr3_length: 13
cdr3_aa: ASTLRTGGDNEQF

clone_size: few
j_call: TRBJ1-2
v_call: TRBV6-6
cdr3_length: 13
cdr3_aa: ASSYGRAQGYGYT

clone_size: -
j_call: TRBJ1-1
v_call: TRBV19
cdr3_length: 12
cdr3_aa: ASSNRQPNTEAF

clone_size: once
j_call: TRBJ2-3
v_call: TRBV11-2
cdr3_length: 13
cdr3_aa: ASSLKGANTDTQY

clone_size: -
j_call: TRBJ1-3
v_call: TRBV9
cdr3_length: 13
cdr3_aa: ASSFRGASGNTIY

clone_size: once
j_call: TRBJ1-2
v_call: TRBV6-6
cdr3_length: 12
cdr3_aa: ASSLPQGGYGYT

clone_size: -
j_call: TRBJ2-4
v_call: TRBV4-1
cdr3_length: 16
cdr3_aa: ASSPGTSGRGAKNIQY

clone_size: -
j_call: TRBJ2-3
v_call: TRBV29-1
cdr3_length: 10
cdr3_aa: SVAGSTDTQY

clone_size: -
j_call: TRBJ2-2
v_call: TRBV11-3
cdr3_length: 10
cdr3_aa: ASSSGTGELF

clone_size: few
j_call: TRBJ1-4
v_call: TRBV6-2/TRBV6-3
cdr3_length: 9
cdr3_aa: ASSRGEKLF

clone_size: -
j_call: TRBJ2-1
v_call: TRBV27
cdr3_length: 14
cdr3_aa: ATTAWGEATYNEQF

clone_size: -
j_call: TRBJ1-1
v_call: TRBV24-1
cdr3_length: 11
cdr3_aa: ATSENTGTEAF

clone_size: few
j_call: TRBJ2-1
v_call: TRBV5-4
cdr3_length: 13
cdr3_aa: ASSLIEGLANEQF

clone_size: -
j_call: TRBJ2-1
v_call: TRBV7-9
cdr3_length: 14
cdr3_aa: ASSYSGGPGGNEQF

clone_size: few
j_call: TRBJ1-5
v_call: TRBV27
cdr3_length: 13
cdr3_aa: ASSLSTGSNQPQH

clone_size: -
j_call: TRBJ1-2
v_call: TRBV12-3/TRBV12-4
cdr3_length: 10
cdr3_aa: ASGLTGYGYT

clone_size: -
j_call: TRBJ2-1
v_call: TRBV7-3
cdr3_length: 13
cdr3_aa: ASSPGTSGSGEQF

clone_size: -
j_call: TRBJ1-4
v_call: TRBV27
cdr3_length: 12
cdr3_aa: ASSLKNQGWKLF

clone_size: -
j_call: TRBJ2-5
v_call: TRBV11-2
cdr3_length: 13
cdr3_aa: ASSSGQGDQETQY

clone_size: -
j_call: TRBJ1-1
v_call: TRBV7-9
cdr3_length: 9
cdr3_aa: ASSTGWRAF

clone_size: -
j_call: TRBJ2-7
v_call: TRBV5-4
cdr3_length: 13
cdr3_aa: ASSPRTGGRDEQY

clone_size: -
j_call: TRBJ2-1
v_call: TRBV7-2
cdr3_length: 12
cdr3_aa: ASSPRRAKNEQF

clone_size: -
j_call: TRBJ2-1
v_call: TRBV7-8
cdr3_length: 15
cdr3_aa: ASSLVEVGGIYNEQF